The rows below give T cell receptor beta chains drawn from one sample of a study of blood T cell repertoires in COVID-19. The table came from immunoSEQ multiplex PCR; TCRdb's copy has only in-frame clones and leaves some out. The sample carries over 250,000 clones, roughly 89% recorded once. Sequences were obtained from PBMCs or T cells enriched from blood (not recorded which). These receptor sequences come from a man aged 35-49 years who had recovered from COVID-19. Both conserved end residues are trimmed from each CDR3. The order of the fields is D gene, V gene, J gene, CDR3 length, clone size, CDR3 protein. The D gene is left open where the match is weak. Size tells how often a clone was seen (once, few, many) or the class of an expanded clone, and some rows leave it out.

-	TRBV19	TRBJ1-1	11	-	ATVRPRHTEAF
-	TRBV30	TRBJ2-1	11	-	AWSVADQDEQF
-	TRBV19	TRBJ1-5	13	-	ASSNIPRGNQPQH
TRBD1	TRBV5-1	TRBJ1-3	19	-	ASSLSAHRGFGISSGNTIY
-	TRBV7-2	TRBJ1-1	14	-	ASSLGIGAARAEAF
-	TRBV2	TRBJ2-1	12	-	ASTGQLAYNEQF
TRBD1	TRBV5-3	TRBJ1-6	15	-	ARSLFKTGGYNSPLH
-	TRBV7-7	TRBJ2-2	13	once	ASSLGAANTGELF
-	TRBV7-9	TRBJ1-5	13	-	ASSFSGQGNQPQH
TRBD2	TRBV20-1	TRBJ2-1	13	-	SASLAGGFYNEQF
-	TRBV27	TRBJ2-5	13	-	ASREQFTIGETQY
TRBD1	TRBV5-6	TRBJ1-3	13	-	ASSRDTGGGNTIY
TRBD2	TRBV5-4	TRBJ2-1	15	-	ASSLGVAGLPLNEQF
TRBD1	TRBV2	TRBJ2-7	12	-	ASSRPGQGYGQY
-	TRBV11-2	TRBJ1-4	12	once	ASSSEGGNEKLF
TRBD1	TRBV6-5	TRBJ1-4	12	-	ASSSGQDGEKLF
-	TRBV27	TRBJ1-1	13	-	ASSLSIQGFTEAF
-	TRBV28	TRBJ1-1	10	-	ASKGSSAEAF
TRBD1	TRBV10-2	TRBJ2-7	14	-	ASSDLGQGMSYEQY
-	TRBV5-6	TRBJ1-1	11	-	ASSPESGTEAF
-	TRBV6-5	TRBJ2-7	12	-	ASTPTWGRYEQY
TRBD1	TRBV7-8	TRBJ2-7	13	-	ASRSTGTGSYEQY
-	TRBV7-3	TRBJ2-1	12	-	ASSLYPDSNEQF
-	TRBV6-4	TRBJ1-2	12	-	ASSEFGGQGGYT
TRBD2	TRBV14	TRBJ2-2	14	-	ASSRTLAGGTGELF
-	TRBV12-3/TRBV12-4	TRBJ2-1	11	-	ASRFSPVGLQF
TRBD2	TRBV3-1/TRBV3-2	TRBJ2-1	13	-	ASSQTSGGYNEQF
-	TRBV7-2	TRBJ2-2	13	-	ASSSFRGGTGELF
TRBD2	TRBV11-2	TRBJ2-3	14	-	ATWGLAGGLTDTQY
-	TRBV7-7	TRBJ1-4	12	-	ASSKAPPRAKLF
-	TRBV6-5	TRBJ2-7	13	-	ASSYSLDSSYEQY
TRBD1	TRBV28	TRBJ2-2	14	-	ASSLTGLLNTGELF
TRBD1	TRBV5-1	TRBJ1-4	12	-	ASSGGTDNEKLF
-	TRBV18	TRBJ1-1	11	-	ASSSDQGTEAF
TRBD1	TRBV15	TRBJ1-2	12	-	ATSRDRGSYGYT
TRBD2	TRBV11-2	TRBJ2-3	13	-	ASSLVLAGADTQY
TRBD2	TRBV7-2	TRBJ2-3	13	-	ASRRTSGFTDTQY
-	TRBV19	TRBJ1-1	14	-	ASSSGTYVRGTEAF
TRBD2	TRBV7-8	TRBJ2-1	14	-	ASSLDPSGSQGEQF
TRBD2	TRBV3-1/TRBV3-2	TRBJ2-5	17	-	ASSRLKPGTSGARETQY
TRBD2	TRBV3-1/TRBV3-2	TRBJ2-1	15	-	ASSQVSSGRAIDEQF
TRBD1	TRBV13	TRBJ1-5	10	-	ASRLTGGPQH
TRBD2	TRBV19	TRBJ2-5	13	-	ASSPSGTSGETQY
TRBD1	TRBV27	TRBJ2-7	12	once	ASIKQQGAYEQY
-	TRBV5-1	TRBJ2-7	14	-	ASSLDSGEVSYEQY
TRBD1	TRBV6-5	TRBJ2-2	14	-	ASSYLTGSNTGELF
-	TRBV2	TRBJ2-7	10	-	ASRGDTYEQY